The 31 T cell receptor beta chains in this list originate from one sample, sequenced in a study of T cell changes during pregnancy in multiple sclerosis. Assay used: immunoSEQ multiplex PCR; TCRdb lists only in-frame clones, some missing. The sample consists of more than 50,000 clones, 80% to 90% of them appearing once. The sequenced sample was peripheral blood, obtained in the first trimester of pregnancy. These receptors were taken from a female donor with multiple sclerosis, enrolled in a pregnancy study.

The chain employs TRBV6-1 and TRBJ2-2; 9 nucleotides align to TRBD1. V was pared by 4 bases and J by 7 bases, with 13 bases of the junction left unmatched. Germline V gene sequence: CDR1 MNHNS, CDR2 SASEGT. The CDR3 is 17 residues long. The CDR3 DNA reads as TGTGCCAGCAGTGCCTGGCCCGGGACAGGGATTGGCGGGGAGCTGTTTTTT. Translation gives CASSAWPGTGIGGELFF.

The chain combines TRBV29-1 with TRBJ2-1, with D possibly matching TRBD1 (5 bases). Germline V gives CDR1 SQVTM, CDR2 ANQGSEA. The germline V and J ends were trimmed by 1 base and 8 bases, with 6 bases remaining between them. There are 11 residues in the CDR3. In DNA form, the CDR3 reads TGCAGCGTTGAAGTCAGGGATGAGCAGTTCTTC. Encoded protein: CSVEVRDEQFF.

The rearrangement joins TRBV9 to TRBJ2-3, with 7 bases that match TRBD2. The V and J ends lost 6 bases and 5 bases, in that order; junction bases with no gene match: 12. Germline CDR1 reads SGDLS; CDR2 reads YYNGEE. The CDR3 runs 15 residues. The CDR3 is CASNRAGIAEDTQYF. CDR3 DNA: TGTGCCAGCAACCGAGCGGGGATAGCAGAAGATACGCAGTATTTT.

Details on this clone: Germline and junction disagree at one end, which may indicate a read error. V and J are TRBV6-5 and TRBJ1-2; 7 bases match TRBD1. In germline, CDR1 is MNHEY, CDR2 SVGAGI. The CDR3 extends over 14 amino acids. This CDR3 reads CAGSYSKTGYGYTF. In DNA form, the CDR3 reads TGTGCCGGCAGTTACTCGAAGACAGGGTATGGCTACACCTTC.

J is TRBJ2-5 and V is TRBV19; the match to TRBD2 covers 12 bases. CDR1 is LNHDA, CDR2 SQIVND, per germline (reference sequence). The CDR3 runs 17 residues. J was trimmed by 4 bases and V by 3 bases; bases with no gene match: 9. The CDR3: CASSISLGLAGLETQYF. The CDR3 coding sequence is TGTGCCAGTAGTATCTCCCTCGGACTAGCGGGATTAGAGACCCAGTACTTC.

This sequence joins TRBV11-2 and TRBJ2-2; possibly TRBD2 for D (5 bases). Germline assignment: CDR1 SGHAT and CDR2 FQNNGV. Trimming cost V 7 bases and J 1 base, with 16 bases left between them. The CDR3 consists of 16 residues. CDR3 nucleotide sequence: TGTGCCAGCATCCCACTAGACTCATTGAACACCGGGGAGCTGTTTTTT. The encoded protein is CASIPLDSLNTGELFF.

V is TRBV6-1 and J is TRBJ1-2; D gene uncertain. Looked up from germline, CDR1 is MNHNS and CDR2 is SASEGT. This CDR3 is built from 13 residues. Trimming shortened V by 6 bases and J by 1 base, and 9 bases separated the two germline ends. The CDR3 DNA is TGTGCCAGCAGCCTCACAGTTAACTATGGCTACACCTTC. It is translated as CASSLTVNYGYTF.

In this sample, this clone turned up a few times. Here the CDR3 reads CASNSPGSGPQHF. The CDR3 DNA reads as TGCGCCAGCAATTCCCCGGGGTCGGGGCCCCAGCATTTT. V is TRBV10-2 and J is TRBJ1-5, with D hard to call. V gave up 7 bases and J gave up 9 bases, with 16 bases separating them. The CDR3 length is 13 residues. CDR1 is WSHSY, CDR2 SAAADI, per germline.

This CDR3 reads CAWALGAGYGYTF. CDR3 nucleotides: TGTGCCTGGGCCTTGGGGGCCGGCTATGGCTACACCTTC. V and J are TRBV30 and TRBJ1-2, with D possibly being TRBD1 (6 bases). The ends were cut back, 5 bases at V and 4 bases at J, with 14 bases in the middle. The germline V gene encodes CDR1 GTSNPN and CDR2 SVGIG (reference sequence). The CDR3 contains 13 residues.

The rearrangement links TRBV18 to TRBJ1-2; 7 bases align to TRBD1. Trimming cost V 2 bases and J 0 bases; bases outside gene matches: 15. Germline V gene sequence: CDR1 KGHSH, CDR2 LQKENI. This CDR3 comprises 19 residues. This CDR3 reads CASSPEFRDSAIANYGYTF. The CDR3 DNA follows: TGTGCCAGCTCACCAGAATTCCGGGACAGCGCTATTGCTAACTATGGCTACACCTTC.

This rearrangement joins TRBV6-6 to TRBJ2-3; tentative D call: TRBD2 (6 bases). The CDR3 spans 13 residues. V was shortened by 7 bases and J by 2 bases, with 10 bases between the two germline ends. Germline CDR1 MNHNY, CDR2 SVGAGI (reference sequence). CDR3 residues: CASKGGATDTQYF. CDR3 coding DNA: TGTGCCAGCAAGGGCGGGGCCACAGATACGCAGTATTTT.

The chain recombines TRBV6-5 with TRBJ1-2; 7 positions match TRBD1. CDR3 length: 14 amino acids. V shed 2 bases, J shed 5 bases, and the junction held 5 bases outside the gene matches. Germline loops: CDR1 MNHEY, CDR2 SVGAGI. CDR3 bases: TGTGCCAGCAGTTACGAAGGGGGCGCGTATGGCTACACCTTC. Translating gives CASSYEGGAYGYTF.

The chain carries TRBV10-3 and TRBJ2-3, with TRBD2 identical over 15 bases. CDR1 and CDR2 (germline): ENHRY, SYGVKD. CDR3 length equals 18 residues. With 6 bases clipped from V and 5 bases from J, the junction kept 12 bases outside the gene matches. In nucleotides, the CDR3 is TGTGCCATCAGAGACCCGGGGACTAGCGGGGGGAAGGTAGATACGCAGTATTTT. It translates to CAIRDPGTSGGKVDTQYF.

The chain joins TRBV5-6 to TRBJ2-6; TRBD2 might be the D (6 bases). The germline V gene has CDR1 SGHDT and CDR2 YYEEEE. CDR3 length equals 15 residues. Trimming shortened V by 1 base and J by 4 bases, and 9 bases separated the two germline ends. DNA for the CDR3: TGTGCCAGCAGCTTGTTTGCGGGGGGGGCCAACGTCCTGACTTTC. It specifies CASSLFAGGANVLTF. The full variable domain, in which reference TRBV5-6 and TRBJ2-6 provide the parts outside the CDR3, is DAGVTQSPTHLIKTRGQQVTLRCSPKSGHDTVSWYQQALGQGPQFIFQYYEEEERQRGNFPDRFSGHQFPNYSSELNVNALLLGDSALYLCASSLFAGGANVLTFGAGSRLTVL.

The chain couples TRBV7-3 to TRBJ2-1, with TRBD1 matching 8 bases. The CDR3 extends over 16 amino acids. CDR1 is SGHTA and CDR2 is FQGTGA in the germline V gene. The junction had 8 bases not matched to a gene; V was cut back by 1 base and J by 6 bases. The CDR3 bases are TGTGCCAGCAGCTTAATGACAGGGGAACGAGGCAATGAGCAGTTCTTC. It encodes CASSLMTGERGNEQFF.

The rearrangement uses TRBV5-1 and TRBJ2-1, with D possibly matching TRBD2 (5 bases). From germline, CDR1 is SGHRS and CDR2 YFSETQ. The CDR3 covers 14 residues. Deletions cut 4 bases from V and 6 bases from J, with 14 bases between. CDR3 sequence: CASSPRASTNEQFF. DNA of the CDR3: TGCGCCAGCAGCCCTAGAGCTAGCACCAATGAGCAGTTCTTC. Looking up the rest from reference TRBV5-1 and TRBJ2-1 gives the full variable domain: KAGVTQTPRYLIKTRGQQVTLSCSPISGHRSVSWYQQTPGQGLQFLFEYFSETQRNKGNFPGRFSGRQFSNSRSEMNVSTLELGDSALYLCASSPRASTNEQFFGPGTRLTVL.

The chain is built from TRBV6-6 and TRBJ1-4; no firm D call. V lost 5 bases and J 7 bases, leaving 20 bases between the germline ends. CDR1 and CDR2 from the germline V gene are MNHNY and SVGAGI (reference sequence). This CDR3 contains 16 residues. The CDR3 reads CASSPRSLGIGEKLFF. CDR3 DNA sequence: TGTGCCAGCAGTCCCCGTTCCCTGGGCATTGGTGAAAAACTGTTTTTT.

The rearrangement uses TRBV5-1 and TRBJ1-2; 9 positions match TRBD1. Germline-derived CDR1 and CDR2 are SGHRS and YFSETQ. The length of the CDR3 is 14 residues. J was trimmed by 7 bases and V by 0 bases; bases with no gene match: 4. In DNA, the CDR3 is TGCGCCAGCAGCTTGGGGGACAGGGAAGGTGGCTACACCTTC. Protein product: CASSLGDREGGYTF.

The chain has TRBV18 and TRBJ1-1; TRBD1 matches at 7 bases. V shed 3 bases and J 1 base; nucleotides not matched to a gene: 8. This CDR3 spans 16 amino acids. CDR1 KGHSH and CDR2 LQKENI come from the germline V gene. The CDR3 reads CASSPRDRGGNTEAFF. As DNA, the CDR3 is TGTGCCAGCTCACCCCGGGACAGAGGGGGGAACACTGAAGCTTTCTTT. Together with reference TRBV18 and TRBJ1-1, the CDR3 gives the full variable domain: NAGVMQNPRHLVRRRGQEARLRCSPMKGHSHVYWYRQLPEEGLKFMVYLQKENIIDESGMPKERFSAEFPKEGPSILRIQQVVRGDSAAYFCASSPRDRGGNTEAFFGQGTRLTVV.

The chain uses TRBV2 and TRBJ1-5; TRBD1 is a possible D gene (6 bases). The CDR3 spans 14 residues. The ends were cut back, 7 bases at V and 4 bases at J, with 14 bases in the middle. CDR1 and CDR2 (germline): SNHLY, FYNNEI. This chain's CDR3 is CASTLQGRNQPQHF. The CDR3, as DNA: TGTGCCAGCACCCTACAGGGCCGGAATCAGCCCCAGCATTTT.

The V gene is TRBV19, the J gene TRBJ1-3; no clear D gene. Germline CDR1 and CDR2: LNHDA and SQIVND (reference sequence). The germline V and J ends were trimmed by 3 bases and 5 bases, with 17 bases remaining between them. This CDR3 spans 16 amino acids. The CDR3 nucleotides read TGTGCCAGTAGTATCTCACCTCCTACCCAACGAAACACCATATATTTT. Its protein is CASSISPPTQRNTIYF.

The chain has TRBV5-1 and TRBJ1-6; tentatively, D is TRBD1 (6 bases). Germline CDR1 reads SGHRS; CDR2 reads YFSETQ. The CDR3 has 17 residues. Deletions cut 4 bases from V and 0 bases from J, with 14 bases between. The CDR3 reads CASSPLQGSSYNSPLHF. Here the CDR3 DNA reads TGCGCCAGCAGCCCATTACAGGGTAGCTCCTATAATTCACCCCTCCACTTT. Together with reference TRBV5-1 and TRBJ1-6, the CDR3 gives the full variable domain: KAGVTQTPRYLIKTRGQQVTLSCSPISGHRSVSWYQQTPGQGLQFLFEYFSETQRNKGNFPGRFSGRQFSNSRSEMNVSTLELGDSALYLCASSPLQGSSYNSPLHFGNGTRLTVT.

The CDR3 loop is CASSSQGAYTEAFF. As DNA, the CDR3 is TGCGCCAGCAGCTCGCAGGGGGCATACACTGAAGCTTTCTTT. The rearrangement links TRBV5-1 to TRBJ1-1; 8 nucleotides agree with TRBD1. The germline CDR1 and CDR2 sequences are SGHRS and YFSETQ. The CDR3 has 14 amino acids. Losses at the gene ends were 3 bases for V and 3 bases for J; bases not matched to a gene: 4.

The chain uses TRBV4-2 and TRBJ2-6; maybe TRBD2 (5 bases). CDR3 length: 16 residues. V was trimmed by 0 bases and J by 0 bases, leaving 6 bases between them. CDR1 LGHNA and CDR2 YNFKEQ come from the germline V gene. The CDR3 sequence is CASSQDAGSGANVLTF. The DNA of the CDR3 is TGTGCCAGCAGCCAAGATGCGGGCTCTGGGGCCAACGTCCTGACTTTC.

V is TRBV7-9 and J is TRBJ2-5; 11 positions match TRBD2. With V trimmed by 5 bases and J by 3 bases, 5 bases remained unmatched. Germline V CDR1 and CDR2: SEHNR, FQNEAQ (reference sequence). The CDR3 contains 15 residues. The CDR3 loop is CASSRNSGGEETQYF. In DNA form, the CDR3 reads TGTGCCAGCAGCCGAAATAGCGGGGGGGAAGAGACCCAGTACTTC.

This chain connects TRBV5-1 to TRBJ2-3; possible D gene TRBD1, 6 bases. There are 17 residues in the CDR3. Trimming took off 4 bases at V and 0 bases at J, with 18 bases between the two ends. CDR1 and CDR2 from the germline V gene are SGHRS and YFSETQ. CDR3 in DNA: TGCGCCAGCAGCACCCCTCTGACAGGTCTTAGCACAGATACGCAGTATTTT. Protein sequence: CASSTPLTGLSTDTQYF.

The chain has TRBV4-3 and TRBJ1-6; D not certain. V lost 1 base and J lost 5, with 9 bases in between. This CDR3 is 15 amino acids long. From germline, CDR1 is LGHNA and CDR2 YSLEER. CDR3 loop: CASSQVIADNSPLHF. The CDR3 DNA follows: TGCGCCAGCAGCCAAGTTATAGCGGATAATTCACCCCTCCACTTT.

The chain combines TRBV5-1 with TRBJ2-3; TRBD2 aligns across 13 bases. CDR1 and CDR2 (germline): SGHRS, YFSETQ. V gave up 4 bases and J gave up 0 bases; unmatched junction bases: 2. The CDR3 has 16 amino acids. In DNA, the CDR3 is TGCGCCAGCAGCATGACTAGCGGGGGGAGCACAGATACGCAGTATTTT. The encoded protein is CASSMTSGGSTDTQYF. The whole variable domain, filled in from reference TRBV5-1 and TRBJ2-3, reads KAGVTQTPRYLIKTRGQQVTLSCSPISGHRSVSWYQQTPGQGLQFLFEYFSETQRNKGNFPGRFSGRQFSNSRSEMNVSTLELGDSALYLCASSMTSGGSTDTQYFGPGTRLTVL.

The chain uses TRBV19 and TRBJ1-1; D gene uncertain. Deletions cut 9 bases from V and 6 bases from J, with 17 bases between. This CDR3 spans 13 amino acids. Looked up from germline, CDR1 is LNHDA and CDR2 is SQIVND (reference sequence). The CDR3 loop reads CASNGWTGSEAFF. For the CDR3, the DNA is TGTGCCAGCAATGGTTGGACGGGATCTGAAGCTTTCTTT.

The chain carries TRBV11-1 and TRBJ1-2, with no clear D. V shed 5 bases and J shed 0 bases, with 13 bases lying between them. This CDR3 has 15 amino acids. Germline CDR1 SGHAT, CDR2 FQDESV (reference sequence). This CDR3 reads CASSHYTLANYGYTF. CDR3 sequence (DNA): TGTGCCAGCAGCCACTATACTCTAGCTAACTATGGCTACACCTTC. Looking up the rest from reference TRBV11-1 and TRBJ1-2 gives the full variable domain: EAEVAQSPRYKITEKSQAVAFWCDPISGHATLYWYRQILGQGPELLVQFQDESVVDDSQLPKDRFSAERLKGVDSTLKIQPAELGDSAMYLCASSHYTLANYGYTFGSGTRLTVV.

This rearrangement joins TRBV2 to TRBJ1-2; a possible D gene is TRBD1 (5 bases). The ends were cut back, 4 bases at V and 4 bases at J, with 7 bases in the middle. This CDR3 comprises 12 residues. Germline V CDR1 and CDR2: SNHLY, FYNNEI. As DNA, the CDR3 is TGTGCCAGCAGTGCTGACAGCTATGGCTACACCTTC. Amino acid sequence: CASSADSYGYTF. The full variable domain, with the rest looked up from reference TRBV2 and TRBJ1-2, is EPEVTQTPSHQVTQMGQEVILRCVPISNHLYFYWYRQILGQKVEFLVSFYNNEISEKSEIFDDQFSVERPDGSNFTLKIRSTKLEDSAMYFCASSADSYGYTFGSGTRLTVV.